A selection of T cell receptor beta chains follows, all from one sample in a study of regulatory T cells in long-lasting Graves disease. TCRdb redid the calling of the multiplex PCR reads with MiXCR, one entry per CDR3 protein. The data show roughly 500,000 distinct CDR3 sequences, 12% seen once. This sample was also put to use in a study of T cells in Graves' hyperthyroidism and ophthalmopathy.

Sequenced material: peripheral blood mononuclear cells (PBMCs), taken at new diagnosis, from a patient treated with antithyroid drugs. The receptors originated from a woman aged 25 to 39 with Graves disease. The CDR3 runs from the conserved cysteine through the conserved F or W. D genes are given only for firm matches. The size of a clone is reported for some rows only, either as once, few or many, or as a class for expanded clones.

j_call	d_call	v_call	clone_size	cdr3_aa	cdr3_nt
TRBJ2-5	TRBD1	TRBV5-4	many	CASMDRGGETQYF	TGTGCCAGCATGGACAGGGGTGGAGAGACCCAGTACTTC
TRBJ1-2	.	TRBV2	many	CASSGQSNYGYTF	TGTGCCAGCAGTGGACAGTCTAACTATGGCTACACCTTC
TRBJ1-5	.	TRBV4-1	many	CASSQDGGAGKAAQPQHF	TGCGCCAGCAGCCAAGACGGTGGGGCTGGGAAGGCGGCCCAGCCCCAGCATTTT
TRBJ2-1	.	TRBV25-1	few	CASSVLTGQSYNEQFF	TGTGCCAGCAGTGTTCTAACGGGGCAATCCTACAATGAGCAGTTCTTC
TRBJ1-3	TRBD1	TRBV7-3	.	CARPSGTGPLIGNTIYF	TGTGCTAGACCCTCCGGGACAGGGCCGTTAATTGGAAACACCATATATTTT
TRBJ1-1	TRBD1	TRBV12-3/TRBV12-4	many	CASISAPGQGGTEAFF	TGTGCCAGCATCTCCGCCCCCGGCCAGGGGGGGACTGAAGCTTTCTTT
TRBJ2-7	TRBD1	TRBV7-2	many	CASSLSGQGSYEQYF	TGTGCCAGCAGCTTAAGCGGACAGGGCTCCTACGAGCAGTACTTC
TRBJ1-4	.	TRBV7-2	once	CASSSSHGKLFF	TGTGCCAGCAGCTCCTCACATGGAAAACTGTTTTTT
TRBJ2-3	TRBD1	TRBV19	many	CASRTGSSTDTQYF	TGTGCCAGTCGGACAGGGTCTAGCACAGATACGCAGTATTTT
TRBJ2-7	.	TRBV18	many	CASSPLQGSEQYF	TGTGCCAGCTCACCACTACAGGGAAGCGAGCAGTACTTC
TRBJ2-5	.	TRBV15	many	CATSREYGTYQETQYF	TGTGCCACCAGCAGAGAGTACGGGACCTACCAAGAGACCCAGTACTTC
TRBJ2-7	TRBD1	TRBV20-1	many	CSARSWTGGVYEQYF	TGCAGTGCTAGAAGTTGGACAGGGGGGGTCTACGAGCAGTACTTC
TRBJ2-7	TRBD2	TRBV20-1	few	CSAKGLAERGSYEQYF	TGCAGTGCTAAAGGACTAGCGGAGAGGGGCTCCTACGAGCAGTACTTC
TRBJ2-5	TRBD2	TRBV6-5	many	CASSSGLPRGKTQYF	TGTGCCAGCAGTTCGGGACTACCCAGAGGAAAGACCCAGTACTTC
TRBJ2-7	.	TRBV7-9	.	CASSFWTVDNEQYF	TGTGCCAGCAGCTTCTGGACAGTGGACAACGAGCAGTACTTC
TRBJ2-2	TRBD2	TRBV7-3	many	CASSPVGLAGVGTGELFF	TGTGCCAGCAGCCCCGTTGGACTAGCGGGAGTCGGCACCGGGGAGCTGTTTTTT
TRBJ2-7	.	TRBV2	few	CTSSERGRAYEQYF	TGTACCAGCAGTGAAAGGGGCAGGGCCTACGAGCAGTACTTC
TRBJ2-5	TRBD1	TRBV27	many	CASSSIRGLGTQYF	TGTGCCAGCAGTTCGATCAGGGGGCTCGGGACCCAGTACTTC
TRBJ1-1	.	TRBV14	many	CASSQESAVTEAFF	TGTGCCAGCAGCCAAGAATCGGCAGTCACTGAAGCTTTCTTT
TRBJ1-2	TRBD1	TRBV7-9	many	CASSTRQGAPPDYGYTF	TGTGCCAGCAGCACCAGACAGGGGGCGCCCCCAGACTATGGCTACACCTTC
TRBJ1-1	.	TRBV6-5	many	CASSYEGYMNTEAFF	TGTGCCAGCAGTTACGAGGGGTACATGAACACTGAAGCTTTCTTT
TRBJ1-1	.	TRBV12-3/TRBV12-4	few	CASTPTANTEAFF	TGTGCCAGCACCCCGACCGCGAACACTGAAGCTTTCTTT
TRBJ1-3	TRBD1	TRBV7-2	.	CASSQPTGAEGGNTIYF	TGTGCCAGCAGCCAACCGACAGGGGCTGAGGGTGGAAACACCATATATTTT